Shown below are 13 T cell receptor beta chains from a single sample sequenced in a study of beta chain features in type 1 diabetes. The study reverse transcribed the entire isolated RNA, so it sequenced expressed TCRB transcripts. The assay was immunoSEQ multiplex PCR, and TCRdb's table has in-frame clones only and misses some. The data contain 850,000 to 900,000 clones, 17% of them singletons. The sample taken for sequencing was naive CD4+ T cells from blood. These receptors originate from a woman between 18 and 30 years old in good health.

This clone has only a few counts. In the same sample, other DNA sequences code for this CDR3. V gene TRBV10-3 combines with J gene TRBJ2-5; the D gene could be TRBD1 or TRBD2 (5 bases each). CDR3 length: 12 residues. V dropped 2 bases and J dropped 4 bases, with 5 bases sitting between them. Germline V gene data show CDR1 as ENHRY and CDR2 as SYGVKD. CDR3 in DNA: TGTGCCATCAGTGAGGGGGGAGAGACCCAGTACTTC. Residues: CAISEGGETQYF.

This clone was counted between two and nine times. V gene TRBV14 combines with J gene TRBJ1-2; D gene unclear. The V end was cut by 5 bases, the J end by 4 bases, with 11 bases between. CDR3 size: 13 residues. Germline V lookup: CDR1 SGHDN, CDR2 FVKESK. In DNA form, the CDR3 reads TGTGCCAGCAGCACCGACACCGCCTATGGCTACACCTTC. It translates to CASSTDTAYGYTF. The variable domain in full, with the rest retrieved from reference TRBV14 and TRBJ1-2, is EAGVTQFPSHSVIEKGQTVTLRCDPISGHDNLYWYRRVMGKEIKFLLHFVKESKQDESGMPNNRFLAERTGGTYSTLKVQPAELEDSGVYFCASSTDTAYGYTFGSGTRLTVV.

This clone has just a few counts. V and J are TRBV18 and TRBJ2-5; 8 positions agree with TRBD2. Germline V gene sequence: CDR1 KGHSH, CDR2 LQKENI. CDR3 length: 18 amino acids. Trimming took 3 bases from V and 2 from J; bases not matched to a gene: 14. The CDR3 coding sequence is TGTGCCAGCTCACCTCAGCGGGAGAGTGTGAGTCTACAAGAGACCCAGTACTTC. Translation gives CASSPQRESVSLQETQYF.

This clone has only a few counts. The chain links TRBV7-2 to TRBJ2-3; D may be TRBD2 (5 bases). Per germline, CDR1 SGHTA and CDR2 FQGNSA. Trimming stripped 1 base from V and 7 bases from J, with 9 bases between. This CDR3 region has 13 residues. The CDR3 reads CASSLDGSNTQYF. For the CDR3, the DNA is TGTGCCAGCAGCTTAGATGGGAGTAATACGCAGTATTTT.

The chain recombines TRBV6-1 with TRBJ2-7; 7 positions match TRBD1. After removal of 9 bases from V and 10 bases from J, the junction contained 18 bases not matched to a gene. The CDR3 contains 14 residues. Germline V gene lookup returns CDR1 MNHNS and CDR2 SASEGT. The CDR3 nucleotides read TGTGCCAGTAGAGCCGGGACAGTGCCTGGGGGACAGTACTTC. It yields the protein CASRAGTVPGGQYF.

The gene calls are TRBV20-1 and TRBJ2-7; no clear D gene. Trimming left V 6 bases short and J 3 bases short, with 9 bases between. The germline V gene has CDR1 DFQATT and CDR2 SNEGSKA (reference sequence). The CDR3 is made up of 11 amino acids. CDR3 sequence: CSARRYYEQYF. The CDR3 bases are TGCAGTGCCCGTCGCTACTACGAGCAGTACTTC.

This chain joins TRBV28 and TRBJ2-2; 15 nucleotides line up with TRBD2. CDR3 size: 18 residues. Germline V lookup: CDR1 MDHEN, CDR2 SYDVKM. V was clipped by 5 bases and J by 2 bases; unmatched bases: 6. The CDR3 sequence is CASSPGTSGRHNTGELFF. Here the CDR3 DNA reads TGTGCCAGCAGTCCCGGGACTAGCGGGAGGCACAACACCGGGGAGCTGTTTTTT.

The gene calls are TRBV27 and TRBJ2-3; D gene ambiguous. The length of the CDR3 is 13 residues. Trimming left V 3 bases short and J 2 bases short, with 6 bases between. Germline CDR1 MNHEY, CDR2 SMNVEV (reference sequence). CDR3 bases: TGTGCCAGCAGTTTTGGGATCACAGATACGCAGTATTTT. It is translated as CASSFGITDTQYF.

This clone has only a few counts. The chain couples TRBV29-1 to TRBJ2-7, with 9 positions matching TRBD1. The J segment lost 4 bases and the V segment lost 4 bases, leaving 8 bases of the junction unmatched. This CDR3 has 14 amino acids. Germline V gene data show CDR1 as SQVTM and CDR2 as ANQGSEA. The CDR3 is CSVVGTGPPYEQYF. CDR3 in DNA: TGCAGCGTTGTGGGGACAGGGCCCCCTTACGAGCAGTACTTC.

This clone was counted only a few times. The chain combines TRBV7-2 with TRBJ2-7, with 10 bases aligning to TRBD2. Germline V gives CDR1 SGHTA, CDR2 FQGNSA. V gave up 5 bases and J gave up 3 bases; unmatched junction bases: 7. The CDR3 is made up of 15 amino acids. In DNA, the CDR3 is TGTGCCAGCAGCGACCCGGGACTAGCGAACTACGAGCAGTACTTC. Translation: CASSDPGLANYEQYF.

The chain uses TRBV25-1 and TRBJ2-7; D is possibly TRBD1 or TRBD2 (5 bases each). There are 15 residues in the CDR3. Trimming took off 2 bases at V and 2 bases at J, with 13 bases between the two ends. Looked up from germline, CDR1 is MGHDK and CDR2 is SYGVNS. For the CDR3, the DNA is TGTGCCAGCAGTGAAACCGGGACCGGGGCCTACGAGCAGTACTTC. Amino acids: CASSETGTGAYEQYF.

The CDR3 loop is CASRNIAGPTDTQYF. As DNA, the CDR3 is TGTGCCAGCAGGAATATAGCGGGACCCACAGATACGCAGTATTTT. The V call is TRBV7-9, the J call TRBJ2-3; the match to TRBD2 covers 8 bases. Germline V gene sequence: CDR1 SEHNR, CDR2 FQNEAQ (reference sequence). The CDR3 loop spans 15 amino acids. V shed 6 bases and J 2 bases; nucleotides not matched to a gene: 7.

The CDR3: CASSLVRGTYNEQFF. Written as DNA, the CDR3 is TGTGCCAGCAGCTTAGTCCGCGGGACCTACAATGAGCAGTTCTTC. This chain connects TRBV7-3 to TRBJ2-1, with D perhaps TRBD2 (6 bases). Germline V lookup: CDR1 SGHTA, CDR2 FQGTGA. The CDR3 covers 15 residues. Trimming took 2 bases from V and 2 from J, leaving 10 bases between them.